This section outlines one TCR beta chain sequence together with its context. Its antigen is still unknown. A read error may explain this, as a much larger clone is one base away. This specimen comes from a study of CD8+CD57+ T cells in acquired aplastic anemia. Across the study: Roughly 3 ug was the average amount of DNA from sorted CD4+ and CD8+ cells. Study-level findings and limits: Between the patient and control groups, CD8+ Simpson's diversity did not differ significantly.

Sequencing involved patients with CD8+CD57+ cell expansion previously shown by flow cytometry. Receipt of therapy had not occurred in any patient by the time of blood sampling. The study profiled TCR beta VDJ and CDR3 using genomic DNA as template. TCRdb reprocessed the reads with MiXCR, giving one entry per CDR3 protein. The table records some 150,000 distinct CDR3 sequences, just over 50% of them present only once. Germline V gives CDR1 MGHRA, CDR2 YSYEKL. The V and J ends lost 0 bases and 1 base respectively, with 9 bases between them. This CDR3 has 15 amino acids. The chain links TRBV4-1 to TRBJ1-1; D call uncertain. This clonotype originated in a human donor with aplastic anemia. Sequencing input: sorted CD4+, CD8+, or CD8+CD57+ T cells (not recorded which) from PBMCs. CDR3 sequence reads: CASSQDPKANTEAFF. CDR3 DNA sequence: TGCGCCAGCAGCCAAGATCCCAAGGCGAACACTGAAGCTTTCTTT.